Listed below are T cell receptor beta chains from one sample, sequenced in a study of blood T cell repertoires in COVID-19. Sequencing used immunoSEQ multiplex PCR; TCRdb keeps in-frame clones, though not all of them. This repertoire shows 200,000 to 250,000 clones, roughly 80% found once; its top ten account for roughly 5%. Input material: peripheral blood. The receptors shown here come from an older woman who had recovered from COVID-19. CDR3s include the opening cysteine and the closing phenylalanine or tryptophan. D genes are given only for firm matches. Only part of the rows carry a size: once, few, many, or a class if the clone is expanded.

j_call clone_size d_call v_call cdr3_nt cdr3_aa
TRBJ2-3 - TRBD1 TRBV11-3 TGTGCCAGCAGCTTGGAAAGACAGGGGCCGCAGTATTTT CASSLERQGPQYF
TRBJ2-3 - TRBD1 TRBV5-1 TGCGCCAGCAGCCTCTCGGACAGGGGGGCTAGCACAGATACGCAGTATTTT CASSLSDRGASTDTQYF
TRBJ2-1 - - TRBV10-3 TGTGCCATCAGTGAGTTTAGCGGACCTACAGGAAATGAGCAGTTCTTC CAISEFSGPTGNEQFF
TRBJ1-4 - TRBD1 TRBV30 TGTGCCTGGAGTGTCCGACAGGGTTGGGAAAAACTGTTTTTT CAWSVRQGWEKLFF
TRBJ2-7 - TRBD2 TRBV6-2/TRBV6-3 TGTGCCAGCAGTTCGGGAGGGTCCTACGAGCAGTACTTC CASSSGGSYEQYF
TRBJ1-1 - - TRBV4-1 TGCGCCAGCAGCAACGACTGGAGCACTGAAGCTTTCTTT CASSNDWSTEAFF
TRBJ1-1 - - TRBV7-2 TGTGCCACCCGTACCCGGGGGGTGACTGAAGCTTTCTTT CATRTRGVTEAFF
TRBJ2-1 - - TRBV5-5 TGTGCCAGCAACGATCCGCTAGGGGTTGAGCAGTTCTTC CASNDPLGVEQFF
TRBJ1-1 once TRBD1 TRBV4-2 TGTGCCAGCAGCCACGGCAGGGGGGAGATGAACACTGAAGCTTTCTTT CASSHGRGEMNTEAFF
TRBJ1-1 once TRBD1 TRBV6-5 TGTGCCACCCTGCCGGGACAGGGGGCGAACACTGAAGCTTTCTTT CATLPGQGANTEAFF
TRBJ1-2 - TRBD1 TRBV6-5 TGTGCCAGCAGTAACCGGGACAGGGGCGACTATGGCTACACCTTC CASSNRDRGDYGYTF
TRBJ1-1 - - TRBV19 TGTGCCAGTGCGATTATGGGGCTAGTGAACACTGAAGCTTTCTTT CASAIMGLVNTEAFF